What follows is one TCR beta chain and its context. Its target antigen remains unknown. One base away there is no much larger clone; base qualities are not given. Library creation used the immunoSEQ multiplex PCR assay. A mixture of 60 forward primers for TCR Vbeta segments and 13 reverse primers for TCR Jbeta segments was used in the multiplex PCR. A multiplex PCR assay on genomic DNA amplified the CDR3 region of rearranged TCR beta genes. On the Illumina HiSeq System, the amplified TCR beta libraries were sequenced as 87-base-pair reads. As for the original processing: Across the 700 or so repertoires, a later analysis counted some 81 million unique TCR beta chains, around 11 million of which were shared by at least two donors. Raw reads were error-corrected and collapsed into unique sequences with a nearest-neighbor algorithm that merged closely related sequences to remove PCR and sequencing errors. Alignment of CDR3 sequences to IMGT reference sequences was used to assign V, D and J gene segments. Each retained sequence needed at least a six-nucleotide match to both a V gene segment and a J gene segment. A rearrangement counted as productive if the CDR3 had no stop codons and remained in frame with V and J, and every other rearrangement counted as non-productive. CDR3 was defined according to IMGT convention as the region running from the second conserved V-encoded cysteine to the conserved J-encoded phenylalanine. Sequences without an unambiguous match to a single V gene segment were excluded from the earlier analysis of 500 to 700 of the donors. An earlier analysis of roughly 590 of the donors called V segments functional above 56.7% productive rearrangements and segregating when the between-donor standard deviation exceeded 5%. A statistical classification framework was built to diagnose cytomegalovirus status from the catalog of TCR beta chain sequences. V and J gene assignment, in a later analysis, came from comparing TCR nucleotide sequences with IMGT/GENE-DB human TR gene sequences. Using the TCRdist pipeline, a later analysis assigned CDR3 sequences along with most-parsimonious VDJ recombination scenarios. In a later analysis, every TCR beta chain was defined by the combination of its CDR3 amino acid sequence and its V-gene family, and reads without a unique V-gene family were dropped. To address suspected cross-contamination and a sequencing artifact, a later analysis removed approximately 600 highly shared, low-generation-probability nucleotide sequences. For each public chain, a later analysis derived a clonal expansion index from normalized ranks of inferred template counts within each repertoire. A later analysis computed generation probabilities with a VDJ recombination model fitted to out-of-frame rearrangements, and checked the results against IGoR. In a later analysis, TCR-TCR, TCR-HLA and TCR-CMV co-occurrence was scored with hypergeometric tests, and a repertoire-size bias correction was applied to TCR pairs. False discovery rates were estimated in a later analysis by permuting HLA or CMV assignments 20 times. In a later analysis, co-occurring TCRs were grouped using DBSCAN, and TCRdist sequence similarity was added for clustering within HLA-allele-positive subsets. Repertoires with fewer than 30,000 or more than 120,000 public chains were left out of co-occurrence clustering, as were a handful of repertoires with anomalous nucleotide sharing. TCRdb provides this immuneACCESS table in a form limited to in-frame rearrangements. Some clones are lacking; in checked studies, under half of them reflect an unresolved V gene, and why the rest are absent is not known. That table is the source of V, J and clone size, and D and trimming were worked out from the DNA. This sample lists under 200,000 clones; approximately 72% were detected once. In total, the top ten clones hold 1.1% to 1.5% of the sample.

The cohort comprised some 730 healthy bone marrow donors. All cohort members were sampled while nominally healthy, although unrecorded immune exposures were likely present. The donor tested CMV seronegative, placing the donor among the 350 or so seronegative members of the cohort. Every donor gave a peripheral blood sample, and the peripheral blood mononuclear cells from that sample were used for TCR beta sequencing. The Qiagen DNeasy Blood Extraction Kit was used to extract genomic DNA from the blood cell samples. Based on the germline V gene, the CDR1 and CDR2 sequences are KGHSH and LQKENI. Including cysteine and phenylalanine, the CDR3 has 15 amino acids. Solely the CDR3 DNA is kept, with 45 bases framed from the first base. V loses 0 bases of germline sequence and J loses 2 bases, and the interval between the two ends is 10 bases. These data come from a study of cytomegalovirus exposure and HLA in healthy donors (dated by TCRdb to 2016 to 2017). For the wider study: According to an earlier analysis of around 600 of the donors, roughly 180 million T cells yielded over 90 million unique TCR beta sequences and about 300 Gb of sequence data. An early release covering some 640 HLA-typed donors comprised approximately 300 gigabases of sequencing data and tens of millions of unique TCR sequences. Among the roughly 390 genotyped donors, roughly 80% belonged to the genetic ancestry cluster associated with self-reported Caucasian donors. The study aimed to test whether cataloging public T cell receptors could reveal signatures of past pathogen exposure. Using immunosequencing, the study profiled T cell repertoires from 500 to 800 subjects and related those repertoires to cytomegalovirus serostatus. In addition to the first cohort of 666 subjects, a separate validation cohort of 100 to 150 different subjects was used. To predict cytomegalovirus infection status, the study brought together high-throughput TCR immunosequencing, statistical association of individual TCRs with disease status, and machine learning. A later analysis re-analyzed previously published TCR beta repertoires from about 600 donors and added high-resolution HLA genotyping to study TCR occurrence patterns. In the later analysis, no new phenotypic data were used to find candidate immune exposures; instead, reliance was placed on TCR beta sequences and their occurrence across donors. An earlier analysis of some 600 of the donors applied high-throughput TCR beta sequencing to assess whether each TCR beta V gene segment acted as functional or pseudogenic. Donor age, sex, ethnicity and CMV serostatus were compiled alongside the repertoire data. A later genetic analysis took genome-wide SNP genotypes for about 55% of the roughly 700 donors and used that subset as a discovery cohort. Every discovery cohort repertoire had been produced on one sequencing platform. HLA typing included class I and class II loci at four-digit resolution. Typing coverage differed by locus: A, B, C, DRB1 and DQB1 were typed in roughly 620-630 donors, DQA1 in about 500, DPA1 in approximately 600, and DPB1 in around 490. Because of strong linkage in the cohort, roughly five DR-DQ haplotypes were treated as single units for association and clustering. Among about 360 genotyped donors of the cohort, an average of approximately 240,000 unique TCR beta nucleotide sequences were sequenced per donor, roughly 20% of them non-productive. Overall study outcomes, separate from this receptor: According to a later analysis, most CMV-associated TCR beta chains appeared to be HLA-restricted, and the HLA associations seemed to be driven largely by CMV exposure. An association between a missense DCLRE1C variant and V-gene and J-gene trimming of TCR beta chains was found in a later genetic analysis and replicated in an independent cohort. Roughly uniform sequencing depth across donors was assumed in presence/absence analyses, although this assumption may not hold. At a false discovery rate of 0.05, a later analysis linked 16,951 TCR beta sequences to specific HLA alleles. Only TCR beta chains were sequenced in this cohort, and the absence of alpha or paired-chain data limited detectable features. The classifier was reported to diagnose cytomegalovirus status with high specificity and sensitivity in both the original and validation cohorts. Because counts were too low, some 17 rarely observed V segments, including chromosome 9 orphons, were excluded from the earlier analysis of roughly 580 of the donors. In a later genetic analysis, fewer N-insertions in productive TCRs were reported among donors in an Asian-associated ancestry cluster than the roughly 670-donor mean. Broadly in line with IMGT annotations, most TCR beta V segments showed up in productive rearrangements about 90% or about 30% of the time in an earlier analysis of approximately 640 of the donors. A cluster of highly shared sequence variants was judged likely to be a technical artifact of the sequencing pipeline. Linkage disequilibrium might explain the correlated functional status among segregating V segments, but an unknown experimental factor could not be excluded. A later analysis reported that several top co-occurrence clusters appeared linked to parvovirus B19, influenza, CMV and Epstein-Barr virus. According to a later analysis, TCR association rates differed among HLA loci, with DRB1 alleles showing the most associated TCRs and HLA-C alleles showing the fewest. Because the 87-base-pair reads could not distinguish some IMGT-functional V segments, including TRBV6-2 and TRBV6-3, those segments were excluded. In the study, 150 to 200 TCR beta chains were listed as associated with cytomegalovirus. A later analysis found that HLA-associated TCR beta chains were more clonally expanded and had lower generation probabilities than equally common non-associated chains. When HLA alleles, especially DR and DQ, strongly co-occurred, attributing TCR associations to individual alleles was difficult. A few of the identified cytomegalovirus-associated TCR beta chains were confirmed in vitro to be specific for cytomegalovirus antigens. The authors suggested that the approach could potentially be generalized to other disease states and immunological phenotypes. A further reported finding was that TCR beta sequences accurately predicted the HLA-A and HLA-B alleles for most subjects in the first cohort. Because some donors lacked HLA typing at each locus, the association tests relied only on the typed subset. The only immune exposure information available for the cohort was CMV serostatus. Across donors, most TCR sequences were observed very rarely, whereas some public TCRs were present in many individuals.

The sample comprised PBMCs. This receptor was identified in a man over 45 in good health and CMV-seronegative. Recombination connected TRBV18 to TRBJ1-1, with TRBD1 perhaps the D gene, on 6 matching bases. The CDR3 has the sequence CASSPPTGLNTEAFF. The DNA reads TGTGCCAGCTCACCACCAACAGGGCTCAACACTGAAGCTTTCTTT.